This T cell receptor beta chain derives from a study of early T cells in non-severe SARS-CoV-2 infection. This clonotype appeared a few times. The CDR3 runs 13 residues. Germline assignment: CDR1 GTSNPN and CDR2 SVGIG (reference sequence). V lost 3 bases and J 3 bases, leaving 8 bases between the germline ends. Individual cDNA molecules were tagged with unique molecular identifiers. One entry per CDR3 protein results from TCRdb running MiXCR on the 5' RACE reads. The sample carries fewer than 90,000 distinct CDR3 sequences, 11% to 15% recorded once. The chain is built from TRBV30 and TRBJ2-2; unclear D gene. The clonotype comes from an adult who was a healthcare worker with PCR-confirmed SARS-CoV-2 infection or an uninfected control (not recorded which). Sequencing was carried out using whole blood. The CDR3 bases are TGTGCCTGGAGAGGTAGCTACACCGGGGAGCTGTTTTTT. Protein product: CAWRGSYTGELFF.